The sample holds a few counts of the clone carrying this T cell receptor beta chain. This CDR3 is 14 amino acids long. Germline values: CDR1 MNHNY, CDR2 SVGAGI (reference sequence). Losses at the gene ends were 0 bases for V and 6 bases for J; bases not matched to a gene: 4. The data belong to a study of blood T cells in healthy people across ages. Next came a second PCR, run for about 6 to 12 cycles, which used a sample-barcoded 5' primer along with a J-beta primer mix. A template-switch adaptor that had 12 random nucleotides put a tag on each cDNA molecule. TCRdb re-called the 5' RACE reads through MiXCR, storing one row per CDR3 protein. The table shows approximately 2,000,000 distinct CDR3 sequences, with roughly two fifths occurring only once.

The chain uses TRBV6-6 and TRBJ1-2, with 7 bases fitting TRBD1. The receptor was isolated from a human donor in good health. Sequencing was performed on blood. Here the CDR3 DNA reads TGTGCCAGCAGTTACTCGACAGGGCTACATGGCTACACCTTC. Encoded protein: CASSYSTGLHGYTF.